This TCR beta chain was documented in a study of blood T cell repertoires in COVID-19 (dated by TCRdb to the early 2020s). As for the study more broadly: Samples from collaborators originated in the United States, Italy and Spain and spanned both the acute and convalescent phases of COVID-19. The repertoires were made available in a free public database intended to serve as a resource for research on the immune response to SARS-CoV-2. HLA class I and class II types, where available, came from metadata supplied by the sample provider rather than from assay-based typing. Sample metadata almost always included a de-identified subject ID, COVID-19 status, age in years and sex. The samples were drawn from the first 160 participants of the ongoing ImmuneRACE study and from 1,254 subjects provided by 6 global collaborators. The prospective study material was composed of cDNA or gDNA derived from T cells, B-cell-depleted T cells, or PBMCs. The dataset comprised deeply sampled blood TCRbeta repertoires from subjects exposed to, actively infected with, or recovered from COVID-19.

Each collaborating institution followed its own protocols to collect whole blood in K2EDTA tubes. For TCRbeta analysis, collaborators shipped samples in one of three forms: frozen whole blood, isolated PBMCs, or DNA extracted from either of those sample types. The paper's findings and limits, for the study overall: The amount of clinical and demographic metadata varied by source and participant and was provided uncurated.

TCRbeta CDR3 regions were amplified from genomic DNA by means of the immunoSEQ Assay, a bias-controlled multiplex PCR. In the original analysis: Within the assay, amplification of reference gene primers was used to estimate how many nucleated cells each sample contained. To quantify the absolute abundance of each unique TCRbeta CDR3 rearrangement, sequence reads were collapsed and filtered. For each sample, productive Simpson clonality was calculated as the square root of Simpson's diversity index over productive rearrangements. Here the immuneACCESS table is served through TCRdb, limited to in-frame sequences with V and J called. Missing clones are a known gap in these copies; in checked studies unresolved V genes cover under half, and the rest lacks a known reason. V and J calls and clone size are copied from that table; D and trimming were computed from the DNA. Here the sample has 180,000 or so clones; about 88% occur a single time. The biggest ten clones account for roughly 2.9% of the sample.

Details on this clone: Its antigen target is currently unknown. One base away there is no much larger clone; base qualities are not given.

For this chain, trimming is 3 bases at the V end and 2 bases at the J end, and the number of junction bases without a gene match is 9. From its cysteine to its phenylalanine, the CDR3 spans 16 amino acids. The CDR3 DNA has 48 bases and is translated from base 1. The germline V gene gives CDR1 as SGHDT and CDR2 as YYEEEE. The chain employs TRBV5-6 and TRBJ2-3, and 7 junctional nucleotides match TRBD2. Input material: peripheral blood. This clonotype originated in a woman in her twenties or thirties with active or convalescent COVID-19. Read as DNA, the sequence is TGTGCCAGCAGCTCAGCTAGCGGAGAGTACACAGATACGCAGTATTTT. Its amino acids are CASSSASGEYTDTQYF. Reference TRBV5-6 and TRBJ2-3 proteins supply the regions before and after the CDR3; the full variable domain is: DAGVTQSPTHLIKTRGQQVTLRCSPKSGHDTVSWYQQALGQGPQFIFQYYEEEERQRGNFPDRFSGHQFPNYSSELNVNALLLGDSALYLCASSSASGEYTDTQYFGPGTRLTVL.